This entry features one T cell receptor beta chain sequence. Its antigen is unknown. This specimen comes from a study of cytomegalovirus exposure and HLA in healthy donors. Study-level results: In a later analysis, compared with equally common non-associated chains, HLA-associated beta chains were more expanded. Immune exposure information available was restricted to CMV serostatus.

The PCR ran on 60 Vbeta and 13 Jbeta primers. Here immunoSEQ multiplex PCR was the method, and the copy in TCRdb shows in-frame clones only, minus some. The sample includes 150,000 to 200,000 clones, over 60% of them seen just once. CDR3 length equals 17 residues. CDR1 SGHTA and CDR2 FQGNSA come from the germline V gene. After removal of 5 bases from V and 4 bases from J, the junction contained 8 bases not matched to a gene. Donors counted as nominally healthy when sampled, yet unrecorded immune exposures were likely. The sequenced sample was PBMCs. The sequence derives from a woman in her fifties or sixties in good health and CMV-seropositive. This sequence joins TRBV7-2 and TRBJ2-3; 14 bases are shared with TRBD2. CDR3: CASSTLGLAGGPDTQYF. CDR3 nucleotide sequence: TGTGCCAGCAGCACACTCGGACTAGCGGGAGGCCCAGATACGCAGTATTTT.